This TCR beta chain was recorded in a study of spatial heterogeneity in lung cancer. Whole-study context: A T cell module score from matched bulk RNA-seq correlated strongly with TCR transcript counts in tumor regions. General study findings and limits: Expanded intratumoral alpha and beta TCR counts tracked tumor mutation counts.

As regards this clonotype: Its specificity is unknown.

TCR cDNA molecules were tagged individually, and each one carried a unique molecular identifier. TCRdb analysed the 5' RACE reads with MiXCR anew, one entry per CDR3 protein. Among fewer than 25,000 distinct CDR3 sequences listed, approximately 4.8% were seen once. Time point given: sample taken at primary tumor resection. The 65 or so donors had untreated early-stage non-small cell lung cancer. Unsorted whole RNA of tumor, nontumor lung or frozen PBMC was sequenced. CDR3 length: 14 amino acids. V lost 7 bases, J lost 0 bases, and 2 bases stayed unmatched. Germline values: CDR1 SNHLY, CDR2 FYNNEI. The V call is TRBV2, the J call TRBJ2-3, with 9 bases that match TRBD2. The sequences come from lung tumor tissue, collected at surgery. The sequence was obtained from a male donor with early-stage non-small cell lung cancer. The chain's CDR3 is CASMAGGSTDTQYF. CDR3 bases: TGTGCCAGCATGGCGGGGGGGAGCACAGATACGCAGTATTTT.